The source of this TCR beta chain is a study of shared clonotypes between healthy human individuals. Per germline, CDR1 SEHNR and CDR2 FQNEAQ (reference sequence). V was trimmed by 5 bases and J by 7 bases, leaving 12 bases between them. The CDR3 is made up of 12 amino acids. This clone was counted between two and nine times. This CDR3 is also generated by other DNA sequences in the sample. CD4+ cells yielded CD45RA+ naive and CD45RA-negative memory subsets. Sorted subsets were amplified in replicate PCRs using 200 to 250 ng DNA, 30,000 to 35,000 T cell genomes. Libraries were prepared by immunoSEQ multiplex PCR; TCRdb keeps only in-frame clonotypes and omits some of them. The profile covers some 240,000 clones, with just over 65% appearing a single time and 11% taken by the ten largest.

The receptor's source is a man aged 25 to 45 in good health. Sequencing used memory CD4+ T cells sorted from blood. Subset specified: CD45RA-negative fraction. The V call is TRBV7-9, the J call TRBJ2-7; D is perhaps TRBD1 (6 bases). The CDR3 region has the DNA TGTGCCAGCAGCCCACAGGGTGGGGAGCAGTACTTC. Translated: CASSPQGGEQYF.